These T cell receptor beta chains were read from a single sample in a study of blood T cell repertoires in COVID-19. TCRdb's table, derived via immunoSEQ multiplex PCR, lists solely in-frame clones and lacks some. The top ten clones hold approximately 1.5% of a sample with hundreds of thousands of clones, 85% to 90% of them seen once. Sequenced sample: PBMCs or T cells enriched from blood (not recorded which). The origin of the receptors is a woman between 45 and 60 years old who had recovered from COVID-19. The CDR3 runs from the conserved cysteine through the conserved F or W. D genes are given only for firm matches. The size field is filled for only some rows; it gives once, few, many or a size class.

cdr3_nt: TGTGCCAGCAGCTTGGGGACTCCAAACTACAATGAGCAGTTCTTC
cdr3_aa: CASSLGTPNYNEQFF
d_call: -
j_call: TRBJ2-1
clone_size: -
v_call: TRBV7-3

cdr3_nt: TGTGCCAGTAGTATTGGGACAGAGTATCAGCCCCAGCATTTT
cdr3_aa: CASSIGTEYQPQHF
d_call: TRBD1
j_call: TRBJ1-5
clone_size: -
v_call: TRBV19

cdr3_nt: TGCGCCAGCAGCCTGGGAGACAAAAATGAAAAACTGTTTTTT
cdr3_aa: CASSLGDKNEKLFF
d_call: -
j_call: TRBJ1-4
clone_size: -
v_call: TRBV4-1

cdr3_nt: TGTGCCAGCAGTCTAACGGGACTAGCAGACGAGCAGTACTTC
cdr3_aa: CASSLTGLADEQYF
d_call: TRBD2
j_call: TRBJ2-7
clone_size: -
v_call: TRBV28

cdr3_nt: TGTGCCAGCAGCTTAGCAGTGTCCTCGGATGAGCAGTTCTTC
cdr3_aa: CASSLAVSSDEQFF
d_call: -
j_call: TRBJ2-1
clone_size: -
v_call: TRBV7-2

cdr3_nt: TGTGCCAGCTCACCACAGGCTCAGGTGAGGAACACTGAAGCTTTCTTT
cdr3_aa: CASSPQAQVRNTEAFF
d_call: -
j_call: TRBJ1-1
clone_size: -
v_call: TRBV18

cdr3_nt: TGTGCCAGCAGCTTGGGCTACAGGAACACTGAAGCTTTCTTT
cdr3_aa: CASSLGYRNTEAFF
d_call: -
j_call: TRBJ1-1
clone_size: -
v_call: TRBV7-9

cdr3_nt: TGTGCCACCAGTGCCGTGACAGGGGTGGAGCAGTACTTC
cdr3_aa: CATSAVTGVEQYF
d_call: TRBD1
j_call: TRBJ2-7
clone_size: -
v_call: TRBV15

cdr3_nt: TGTGCCAGCAGCCCGGACAGGATTTACGAGCAGTACTTC
cdr3_aa: CASSPDRIYEQYF
d_call: TRBD1
j_call: TRBJ2-7
clone_size: -
v_call: TRBV7-2

cdr3_nt: TGTGCCAGCAGCGCCGGGACTAGCGGGACCTACAATGAGCAGTTCTTC
cdr3_aa: CASSAGTSGTYNEQFF
d_call: TRBD2
j_call: TRBJ2-1
clone_size: -
v_call: TRBV6-4

cdr3_nt: TGTGCCAGCAGCCAGCGTAGCTACAATGAGCAGTTCTTC
cdr3_aa: CASSQRSYNEQFF
d_call: -
j_call: TRBJ2-1
clone_size: once
v_call: TRBV7-2

cdr3_nt: TGTGCCAGCAAAGGGGCTTTGGAGACCCAGTACTTC
cdr3_aa: CASKGALETQYF
d_call: -
j_call: TRBJ2-5
clone_size: -
v_call: TRBV12-3/TRBV12-4

cdr3_nt: TGTGCCAGCACCTCTACCGACAGAAACTATGGCTACACCTTC
cdr3_aa: CASTSTDRNYGYTF
d_call: -
j_call: TRBJ1-2
clone_size: -
v_call: TRBV5-6

cdr3_nt: TGCAGTGCCAGTTCAGGCAACACCGGGGAGCTGTTTTTT
cdr3_aa: CSASSGNTGELFF
d_call: -
j_call: TRBJ2-2
clone_size: -
v_call: TRBV20-1

cdr3_nt: TGCGCCAGCAGCCGAATCAACCCGGACAGGCTTTGGGGTGGGGTGGTTTTCTATGGCTACACCTTC
cdr3_aa: CASSRINPDRLWGGVVFYGYTF
d_call: TRBD1
j_call: TRBJ1-2
clone_size: -
v_call: TRBV4-1

cdr3_nt: TGTGCCACCAGTGACAAGGACAGGGAGGTCTACGAGCAGTACTTC
cdr3_aa: CATSDKDREVYEQYF
d_call: TRBD1
j_call: TRBJ2-7
clone_size: -
v_call: TRBV24-1

cdr3_nt: TGTGCCAGCAGTTTGCTAACTAGCGGGGATTCTCAGTATTTT
cdr3_aa: CASSLLTSGDSQYF
d_call: TRBD2
j_call: TRBJ2-3
clone_size: -
v_call: TRBV27

cdr3_nt: TGTGCCAGCAAAGAGACAGTCGCTGCCACTGAAGCTTTCTTT
cdr3_aa: CASKETVAATEAFF
d_call: -
j_call: TRBJ1-1
clone_size: -
v_call: TRBV2

cdr3_nt: TGTGCCAGCAGCAAAGAGGGCAGGGGGCTACGTTTGGCCAAAAACATTCAGTACTTC
cdr3_aa: CASSKEGRGLRLAKNIQYF
d_call: -
j_call: TRBJ2-4
clone_size: -
v_call: TRBV21-1

cdr3_nt: TGTGCCAGCAGAAGAACAGGGGCTCCAGGGGAGCTGTTTTTT
cdr3_aa: CASRRTGAPGELFF
d_call: TRBD1
j_call: TRBJ2-2
clone_size: -
v_call: TRBV13

cdr3_nt: TGTGCCAGTACCCACTCGTCGGCGGTGGGCTACACCTTC
cdr3_aa: CASTHSSAVGYTF
d_call: -
j_call: TRBJ1-2
clone_size: -
v_call: TRBV19

cdr3_nt: TGTGCCACCAGGAAGGTGAGCAGCACTGAAGCTTTCTTT
cdr3_aa: CATRKVSSTEAFF
d_call: -
j_call: TRBJ1-1
clone_size: -
v_call: TRBV19

cdr3_nt: TGTGCCAGTAGTATACAGGGGCGGCGAGAAAAACTGTTTTTT
cdr3_aa: CASSIQGRREKLFF
d_call: -
j_call: TRBJ1-4
clone_size: -
v_call: TRBV19

cdr3_nt: TGCGCCAGCAGCCCGGGACTAGCGGGGTACACAGATACGCAGTATTTT
cdr3_aa: CASSPGLAGYTDTQYF
d_call: TRBD2
j_call: TRBJ2-3
clone_size: -
v_call: TRBV5-1

cdr3_nt: TGTGCCAGCAGTTTTATTTACGCCCCGGGACAGGGGAAAGAGACCCAGTACTTC
cdr3_aa: CASSFIYAPGQGKETQYF
d_call: TRBD1
j_call: TRBJ2-5
clone_size: -
v_call: TRBV27

cdr3_nt: TGTGCCAGTAGTATAAGCGGGAGAATCGATGAGCAGTTCTTC
cdr3_aa: CASSISGRIDEQFF
d_call: TRBD2
j_call: TRBJ2-1
clone_size: once
v_call: TRBV19

cdr3_nt: TGTGCCATCACCTCACCGGACAGGGGATTCACTGAAGCTTTCTTT
cdr3_aa: CAITSPDRGFTEAFF
d_call: TRBD1
j_call: TRBJ1-1
clone_size: -
v_call: TRBV10-3

cdr3_nt: TGTGCCAGCAGGCGACCGTGGGGGGGGCAGGAGACCCAGTACTTC
cdr3_aa: CASRRPWGGQETQYF
d_call: -
j_call: TRBJ2-5
clone_size: -
v_call: TRBV27

cdr3_nt: TGTGCCAGCAGGAAAACCTCAGGGGACAATCAGCCCCAGCATTTT
cdr3_aa: CASRKTSGDNQPQHF
d_call: -
j_call: TRBJ1-5
clone_size: -
v_call: TRBV6-5

cdr3_nt: TGTGCCAGCAGTTTTCCCGGGAACGAGGCTTTCTTT
cdr3_aa: CASSFPGNEAFF
d_call: -
j_call: TRBJ1-1
clone_size: -
v_call: TRBV28

cdr3_nt: TGTGCCAGCAGCCAAGAGCCGGGGTACGAGCAGTACTTC
cdr3_aa: CASSQEPGYEQYF
d_call: -
j_call: TRBJ2-7
clone_size: -
v_call: TRBV4-2

cdr3_nt: TGTGCCAGCAGAAGACTAGCGGGGAACACAGATACGCAGTATTTT
cdr3_aa: CASRRLAGNTDTQYF
d_call: TRBD2
j_call: TRBJ2-3
clone_size: -
v_call: TRBV6-5

cdr3_nt: TGCGCCAGCAGCCAAGTTCCGGGAGGGTACAATGAGCAGTTCTTC
cdr3_aa: CASSQVPGGYNEQFF
d_call: TRBD2
j_call: TRBJ2-1
clone_size: -
v_call: TRBV4-1

cdr3_nt: TGTGCCAGCAGCCAAGGGACTAGCGATCCCCGACGCACAGATACGCAGTATTTT
cdr3_aa: CASSQGTSDPRRTDTQYF
d_call: TRBD2
j_call: TRBJ2-3
clone_size: medium-sized
v_call: TRBV14

cdr3_nt: TGTGCCGGGGACTTTGAGACAGATACGCAGTATTTT
cdr3_aa: CAGDFETDTQYF
d_call: -
j_call: TRBJ2-3
clone_size: -
v_call: TRBV7-9

cdr3_nt: TGTGCCAGCAGGAGGACAGAGAACAATCAGCCCCAGCATTTT
cdr3_aa: CASRRTENNQPQHF
d_call: -
j_call: TRBJ1-5
clone_size: -
v_call: TRBV6-5

cdr3_nt: TGTGCCAGCAACGCAGCGGGAGGCACGAATACGCAGTATTTT
cdr3_aa: CASNAAGGTNTQYF
d_call: TRBD2
j_call: TRBJ2-3
clone_size: -
v_call: TRBV6-5

cdr3_nt: TGCGCCAGCAACCCGCGGACAGGGGCTCAGGGCTACACCTTC
cdr3_aa: CASNPRTGAQGYTF
d_call: TRBD1
j_call: TRBJ1-2
clone_size: -
v_call: TRBV5-1

cdr3_nt: TGTGCCAGCAGTGAGACTAGCGGGAGGGGAAATGAGCAGTTCTTC
cdr3_aa: CASSETSGRGNEQFF
d_call: TRBD2
j_call: TRBJ2-1
clone_size: -
v_call: TRBV6-1

cdr3_nt: TGTGCCAGCAGCTCCAAGCGGACGGCGACCGGGGAGCTGTTTTTT
cdr3_aa: CASSSKRTATGELFF
d_call: -
j_call: TRBJ2-2
clone_size: -
v_call: TRBV5-4

cdr3_nt: TGTGCCAGCTCACCACCCGCTAGAAGAGAGACCCAGTACTTC
cdr3_aa: CASSPPARRETQYF
d_call: -
j_call: TRBJ2-5
clone_size: few
v_call: TRBV18

cdr3_nt: TGTGCCAGTAAAAGGACGCGGGGCTCCTACAATGAGCAGTTCTTC
cdr3_aa: CASKRTRGSYNEQFF
d_call: -
j_call: TRBJ2-1
clone_size: -
v_call: TRBV19

cdr3_nt: TGTGCCAGCATGACTAGCGGGAGGGGCTCCTACAATGAGCAGTTCTTC
cdr3_aa: CASMTSGRGSYNEQFF
d_call: TRBD2
j_call: TRBJ2-1
clone_size: once
v_call: TRBV28

cdr3_nt: TGTGCCAGCAGCTTACAGGGATGGGATGGCTACACCTTC
cdr3_aa: CASSLQGWDGYTF
d_call: -
j_call: TRBJ1-2
clone_size: -
v_call: TRBV7-2

cdr3_nt: TGTGCCATCAGTGCCACGGGACAGGGTAACTCTGGGGCCAACGTCCTGACTTTC
cdr3_aa: CAISATGQGNSGANVLTF
d_call: TRBD1
j_call: TRBJ2-6
clone_size: -
v_call: TRBV10-3

cdr3_nt: TGTGCCAGCAGCGCGGCCACCGGGGGAGATCATGGCTACACCTTC
cdr3_aa: CASSAATGGDHGYTF
d_call: -
j_call: TRBJ1-2
clone_size: -
v_call: TRBV5-4

cdr3_nt: TGTGCCAGCAGTTTCCCGCCGAACCGGGGCTCCTACAATGAGCAGTTCTTC
cdr3_aa: CASSFPPNRGSYNEQFF
d_call: -
j_call: TRBJ2-1
clone_size: once
v_call: TRBV28

cdr3_nt: TGCGCCAGCAGCGTCGCTAGCGGCTCGTCCTACGAGCAGTACTTC
cdr3_aa: CASSVASGSSYEQYF
d_call: TRBD2
j_call: TRBJ2-7
clone_size: -
v_call: TRBV5-1

cdr3_nt: TGTGCCAGCAGCCCCTCCGGGATCGGCACCGGGGAGCTGTTTTTT
cdr3_aa: CASSPSGIGTGELFF
d_call: -
j_call: TRBJ2-2
clone_size: -
v_call: TRBV7-6

cdr3_nt: TGTGCCAGCCGGGGGACTAGCGGGCAAGAGACCCAGTACTTC
cdr3_aa: CASRGTSGQETQYF
d_call: TRBD2
j_call: TRBJ2-5
clone_size: -
v_call: TRBV5-4

cdr3_nt: TGTGCCAGCAGTTACCATCGACAGGGCTACGAGCAGTACTTC
cdr3_aa: CASSYHRQGYEQYF
d_call: TRBD1
j_call: TRBJ2-7
clone_size: -
v_call: TRBV6-2/TRBV6-3